This TCR beta chain was sequenced during a study of T-cell memory formation after mild COVID-19. The study, taken as a whole, reports: Some SARS-CoV-2-responding clones were already detected in memory before infection. Second-wave clones peaking on day 37 lacked confirmed SARS-CoV-2 specificity. Largely, contracting CD4+ clones fell within CM and EM, and contracting CD8+ clones within EMRA.

Germline V CDR1 and CDR2: DFQATT, SNEGSKA (reference sequence). Trimming took off 4 bases at V and 7 bases at J, with 14 bases between the two ends. This CDR3 spans 14 amino acids. From 5'RACE with constant-segment primers came TCR alpha and TCR beta cDNA libraries that carried sample barcodes and UMIs. TCRdb re-derived calls from the 5' RACE reads in MiXCR, one entry per CDR3 protein. Among around 440,000 distinct CDR3 sequences listed, about 20% were seen once. In its sample, this clonotype was seen a few times. Its antigen is undetermined. The rearrangement uses TRBV20-1 and TRBJ1-6; D is ambiguous. This receptor was identified in an adult woman who had mild COVID-19 (a few samples of this study predate the infection). Cell type and time point are not known. Input material: PBMCs or a T cell subset sorted from them (not recorded which). CDR3 sequence reads: CSAIRLPGNSPLHF. CDR3 sequence (DNA): TGCAGTGCTATCCGTCTCCCCGGGAATTCACCCCTCCACTTT.